This T cell receptor (beta chain) was obtained from a study of blood T cell repertoires in COVID-19. Assay used: immunoSEQ multiplex PCR; TCRdb lists only in-frame clones, some missing. The sample consists of 56,000 or so clones, about 91% of them appearing once. Trimming pared 2 bases from V and 4 bases from J, leaving 6 bases between. The CDR3 runs to 13 residues. The rearrangement uses TRBV12-3 or TRBV12-4 and TRBJ2-1; D is ambiguous. Source material: peripheral blood. This TCR derives from a man over 45 with active COVID-19. The CDR3 region has the DNA TGTGCCAGCAGTTTAACGCAGTACAATGAGCAGTTCTTC. Its translation: CASSLTQYNEQFF.